This T cell receptor (beta chain) comes out of a study of blood T cell repertoires in COVID-19 (TCRdb year 2020). For the wider study: The collaborator samples originated in the United States, Italy and Spain and spanned the acute and convalescent phases of COVID-19. HLA class I and class II types, where available, came from metadata supplied by the sample provider rather than from assay-based typing. The repertoires were released in a freely available public database intended as a resource for research on the immune response to SARS-CoV-2. The material from the prospective study consisted of cDNA or gDNA derived from T cells, B-cell-depleted T cells, or PBMCs. Subjects who had been exposed to COVID-19, were actively infected with it, or had recovered from it provided the deeply sampled blood TCRbeta repertoires that made up the dataset. Samples were obtained from the ongoing ImmuneRACE study (first 160 participants) and from 1,200 or so subjects provided by 6 global collaborators. Sample metadata almost always included a de-identified subject ID, COVID-19 status, age in years and sex. General findings and caveats noted by the study authors: The quantity of clinical and demographic metadata differed by source and by participant and was supplied without curation.

TCRbeta CDR3 regions were amplified from genomic DNA using the immunoSEQ Assay, a bias-controlled multiplex PCR. The published analysis was carried out like this. The number of nucleated cells in each sample was estimated by amplification of reference gene primers within the assay. To quantify the absolute abundance of each unique TCRbeta CDR3 rearrangement, sequence reads were collapsed and filtered. For each sample, productive Simpson clonality was calculated as the square root of Simpson's diversity index across productive rearrangements. Not all clones reach the TCRdb copy of this immuneACCESS table, which keeps in-frame sequences only. Checked studies attribute under half of the gap to unresolved V genes and leave the rest unexplained. V and J calls and clone size follow that table, whereas D and trimming were derived from the DNA. For this sample there are around 140,000 clones; approximately 89% appear just once. Jointly, the top ten make up less than 2% of the sample.

Each collaborating institution followed its own protocols to collect whole blood in K2EDTA tubes. Collaborator samples were shipped for TCRbeta analysis as frozen whole blood, isolated PBMCs, or DNA extracted from either sample type. The CDR3 measures 15 amino acids from cysteine to phenylalanine. Just CDR3 DNA is preserved here, 45 bases in frame from base 1. V lost 6 bases and J lost 4 bases, and the count of bases not matched to a germline gene is 10. Looking up the germline V gene yields CDR1 MNHEY and CDR2 SVGAGI. On this clone itself: Its recognized antigen is unknown. Base qualities are not provided; no much larger clone lies one nucleotide away.

The origin of this receptor is a woman between 45 and 60 years old with acute or convalescent COVID-19. Material for sequencing was peripheral blood. The sequence links TRBV6-5 to TRBJ1-2; TRBD1 lines up with 8 middle nucleotides. In nucleotides, the sequence is TGTGCCAGCAGCCCGGTGGGGGGACAGGTCTATGGCTACACCTTC. It codes for CASSPVGGQVYGYTF.